These T cell receptor beta chains were read from a single sample in a study of blood T cells in healthy people across ages. Using its own MiXCR run on the 5' RACE reads, TCRdb lists one record per CDR3 protein. The sample contains 1.4 million to 1.5 million distinct CDR3 sequences, around two fifths of which appear only once. The sample consisted of blood. Receptor source: a young woman in good health. Each CDR3 is given with its conserved first and last residue. Each record gives: D gene, J gene, CDR3 length, clone size, V gene, CDR3 protein, CDR3 DNA. D genes are given only for firm matches. The size of a clone is reported for some rows only, either as once, few or many, or as a class for expanded clones.

- | TRBJ2-5 | 14 | - | TRBV10-3 | CAISESRGPQTQYF | TGTGCCATCAGTGAATCTCGGGGGCCCCAGACCCAGTACTTC
- | TRBJ2-3 | 15 | few | TRBV20-1 | CSALNPVGLGDTQYF | TGCAGTGCTTTAAACCCTGTGGGCTTGGGAGATACGCAGTATTTT
TRBD1 | TRBJ2-5 | 16 | - | TRBV3-1 | CASSQTEGQGGETQYF | TGTGCCAGCAGCCAAACAGAGGGACAGGGAGGAGAGACCCAGTACTTC
- | TRBJ2-2 | 14 | - | TRBV6-5 | CASSGGHNTGELFF | TGTGCCAGCAGTGGGGGACACAACACCGGGGAGCTGTTTTTT
TRBD1 | TRBJ2-1 | 14 | - | TRBV7-2 | CASSSGQYYNEQFF | TGTGCCAGCAGCTCGGGACAGTACTACAATGAGCAGTTCTTC
- | TRBJ2-3 | 15 | few | TRBV5-1 | CASSLTDPSTDTQYF | TGCGCCAGCAGCTTGACAGATCCTAGCACAGATACGCAGTATTTT
TRBD2 | TRBJ2-7 | 12 | few | TRBV2 | CASRVTSGITYF | TGTGCCAGCAGGGTGACTAGCGGGATAACGTACTTC
- | TRBJ1-2 | 15 | - | TRBV14 | CASSQDSAGVNGYTF | TGTGCCAGCAGCCAAGATTCTGCAGGGGTGAATGGCTACACCTTC
TRBD2 | TRBJ2-1 | 15 | - | TRBV3-1 | CASSQGGTSENEQFF | TGTGCCAGCAGCCAAGGGGGGACTAGCGAGAATGAGCAGTTCTTC
- | TRBJ2-2 | 15 | once | TRBV24-1 | CATSDSRFGSGELFF | TGTGCCACCAGTGATTCTAGATTTGGGTCCGGGGAGCTGTTTTTT
- | TRBJ2-3 | 14 | many | TRBV7-2 | CASSLDTSTDTQYF | TGTGCCAGCAGCTTGGACACCTCAACAGATACGCAGTATTTT
TRBD2 | TRBJ2-3 | 19 | few | TRBV27 | CASSSLVGTSGGNTDTQYF | TGTGCCAGCAGTTCATTAGTAGGGACTAGCGGGGGGAACACAGATACGCAGTATTTT
- | TRBJ2-7 | 15 | - | TRBV13 | CASSLAGTHNYEQYF | TGTGCCAGCAGCTTGGCCGGGACTCATAACTACGAGCAGTACTTC
- | TRBJ2-3 | 15 | few | TRBV12-3/TRBV12-4 | CASSTDQTATDTQYF | TGTGCCAGCAGCACCGACCAAACGGCGACAGATACGCAGTATTTT
- | TRBJ1-5 | 14 | few | TRBV10-3 | CAIRDSSTNQPQHF | TGTGCCATCAGAGACAGTTCAACCAATCAGCCCCAGCATTTT
TRBD1 | TRBJ2-1 | 16 | - | TRBV3-1 | CASSRSGGGQGSEQFF | TGTGCCAGCAGCCGGAGCGGCGGGGGACAGGGATCTGAGCAGTTCTTC
- | TRBJ2-7 | 14 | - | TRBV18 | CASSPLGENYEQYF | TGTGCCAGCTCACCACTCGGGGAGAACTACGAGCAGTACTTC
- | TRBJ2-3 | 16 | few | TRBV7-2 | CASSLQFRQSTDTQYF | TGTGCCAGCAGCTTACAGTTCAGGCAAAGCACAGATACGCAGTATTTT
- | TRBJ2-5 | 14 | - | TRBV20-1 | CSGSRLQGSETQYF | TGCAGTGGATCGCGCCTACAGGGATCGGAGACCCAGTACTTC
- | TRBJ2-1 | 15 | - | TRBV20-1 | CSAQRQGGSYNEQFF | TGCAGTGCACAAAGACAGGGAGGGTCCTACAATGAGCAGTTCTTC
TRBD1 | TRBJ1-5 | 15 | - | TRBV2 | CASSVERQGGQPQHF | TGTGCCAGCAGTGTTGAGCGCCAGGGGGGCCAGCCCCAGCATTTT
- | TRBJ1-5 | 14 | - | TRBV5-1 | CASSLGTVGQPQHF | TGCGCCAGCAGCTTGGGGACAGTGGGCCAGCCCCAGCATTTT
- | TRBJ2-7 | 14 | - | TRBV6-5 | CASSYSADNSEQYF | TGTGCCAGCAGTTACTCGGCCGACAACTCCGAGCAGTACTTC
- | TRBJ2-7 | 13 | - | TRBV20-1 | CSVVRGASYEQYF | TGCAGTGTCGTCCGGGGGGCTTCCTACGAGCAGTACTTC
- | TRBJ2-7 | 17 | - | TRBV27 | CASTLSPPGTEGYEQYF | TGTGCCAGCACCCTTAGTCCTCCAGGGACGGAGGGTTACGAGCAGTACTTC
TRBD1 | TRBJ2-1 | 13 | many | TRBV2 | CASGQGSYNEQFF | TGTGCCAGCGGACAGGGGTCCTACAATGAGCAGTTCTTC
- | TRBJ2-1 | 17 | - | TRBV2 | CASSEGLPIYSYNEQFF | TGTGCCAGCAGTGAAGGGCTACCGATCTACTCCTACAATGAGCAGTTCTTC
TRBD2 | TRBJ2-4 | 14 | - | TRBV12-3/TRBV12-4 | CASSADSGRNIQYF | TGTGCCAGCAGTGCGGATAGCGGGAGGAACATTCAGTACTTC
TRBD1 | TRBJ1-5 | 16 | - | TRBV7-9 | CASSPGGTGLGQPQHF | TGTGCCAGCAGCCCAGGGGGGACAGGCTTAGGGCAGCCCCAGCATTTT
TRBD2 | TRBJ2-1 | 17 | - | TRBV12-3/TRBV12-4 | CASSPGTSALNYNEQFF | TGTGCCAGCAGTCCGGGGACTAGCGCCCTTAACTACAATGAGCAGTTCTTC
- | TRBJ2-3 | 14 | - | TRBV2 | CASSERRTGDTRYF | TGTGCCAGCAGTGAGCGACGGACTGGAGATACGCGGTATTTT
- | TRBJ2-7 | 14 | few | TRBV4-2 | CASSSAEGTYEQYF | TGTGCCAGCAGCTCTGCGGAGGGCACCTACGAGCAGTACTTC
- | TRBJ2-3 | 12 | few | TRBV28 | CASSSASYTQYF | TGTGCCAGCAGTAGCGCCAGTTATACGCAGTATTTT
- | TRBJ2-6 | 19 | - | TRBV29-1 | CSVEDSFGMGCSGANVLTF | TGCAGCGTTGAAGATAGTTTTGGCATGGGTTGCTCTGGGGCCAACGTCCTGACTTTC
- | TRBJ1-6 | 13 | - | TRBV10-3 | CAITGDYNSPLHF | TGTGCCATCACTGGAGATTATAATTCTCCCCTCCACTTT
TRBD1 | TRBJ1-2 | 15 | few | TRBV12-3/TRBV12-4 | CASKRGTGQGRGYTF | TGTGCCAGCAAAAGGGGGACGGGACAGGGCCGGGGCTACACCTTC
- | TRBJ1-2 | 15 | - | TRBV3-1 | CASSQAGLDNYGYTF | TGTGCCAGCAGCCAAGCAGGGCTTGACAACTATGGCTACACCTTC
- | TRBJ1-4 | 14 | - | TRBV24-1 | CATSVAGSDEKLFF | TGTGCCACCAGTGTAGCAGGGAGCGATGAAAAACTGTTTTTT
TRBD2 | TRBJ2-5 | 16 | few | TRBV4-1 | CASSPTSGGPQETQYF | TGCGCCAGCAGCCCTACTAGCGGGGGGCCACAAGAGACCCAGTACTTC
TRBD2 | TRBJ2-1 | 13 | - | TRBV20-1 | CSAERDYLNEQFF | TGCAGTGCTGAAAGGGACTACCTCAATGAGCAGTTCTTC
- | TRBJ2-5 | 15 | - | TRBV27 | CASSLSPWPEETQYF | TGTGCCAGCAGTTTATCCCCGTGGCCGGAAGAGACCCAGTACTTC
TRBD2 | TRBJ2-7 | 15 | - | TRBV12-3/TRBV12-4 | CASSVGLAGYNEQYF | TGTGCCAGCAGTGTAGGACTAGCGGGATACAATGAGCAGTACTTC
- | TRBJ1-6 | 18 | - | TRBV2 | CAGSEPQRLVSYNSPLHF | TGTGCCGGCAGTGAACCCCAGAGGCTAGTCTCCTATAATTCACCCCTCCACTTT
TRBD1 | TRBJ1-2 | 13 | few | TRBV12-3/TRBV12-4 | CASSPDRAIGYTF | TGTGCCAGCAGTCCTGACAGGGCCATTGGCTACACCTTC
- | TRBJ2-1 | 14 | - | TRBV4-1 | CASSQEESGNEQFF | TGCGCCAGCAGCCAAGAGGAATCGGGGAATGAGCAGTTCTTC
- | TRBJ2-7 | 13 | few | TRBV6-6 | CASRGGQSYEQYF | TGTGCCAGCAGGGGGGGACAGTCCTACGAGCAGTACTTC
- | TRBJ1-1 | 14 | few | TRBV4-2 | CASSWGGQGTEAFF | TGTGCCAGCAGTTGGGGGGGACAAGGGACTGAAGCTTTCTTT
TRBD2 | TRBJ2-5 | 16 | - | TRBV10-3 | CAISESASGRLETQYF | TGTGCCATCAGTGAGTCGGCTAGCGGGAGACTGGAGACCCAGTACTTC
- | TRBJ2-3 | 16 | - | TRBV7-9 | CASSFLPEDVTDTQYF | TGTGCCAGCAGCTTTCTGCCGGAGGACGTAACGGATACGCAGTATTTT
TRBD2 | TRBJ2-5 | 15 | - | TRBV7-9 | CASSLGASAGDEQYF | TGTGCCAGCAGCTTAGGGGCCTCAGCGGGGGATGAGCAGTACTTC
- | TRBJ2-7 | 16 | - | TRBV3-1 | CASSRWPSPPPHEQYF | TGTGCCAGCAGCCGATGGCCTAGTCCTCCACCCCACGAGCAGTACTTC
- | TRBJ2-3 | 15 | - | TRBV7-9 | CASSLAQTRGVTQYF | TGTGCCAGCAGCTTAGCGCAGACCCGAGGAGTTACGCAGTATTTT